This T cell receptor beta chain was captured by sequencing in a study of beta chain features in type 1 diabetes. Overall study: Age, gender and cell yields were similar between patients and healthy donors.

The CDR3 sequence is 14 residues long. Losses at the gene ends were 6 bases for V and 2 bases for J; bases not matched to a gene: 2. Germline V gene data show CDR1 as SEHNR and CDR2 as FQNEAQ (reference sequence). Every bit of the isolated RNA underwent reverse transcription, so sequencing read expressed TCRB transcripts. Mean read depth for stem cell-like memory T cell samples was about a million reads. The table came from immunoSEQ multiplex PCR; TCRdb's copy has only in-frame clones and leaves some out. The table includes tens of thousands of clones, 30% to 40% detected once. Sequenced sample: stem cell memory CD4+ T cells from blood. The sequence was collected from a woman under 30 in good health. The rearrangement uses TRBV7-9 and TRBJ2-5, with 11 nucleotides matching TRBD2. CDR3 sequence: CASSIAGGQETQYF. The CDR3 DNA sequence: TGTGCCAGCAGTATAGCGGGAGGGCAAGAGACCCAGTACTTC.